This T cell receptor (beta chain) was identified during a study of blood T cell repertoires in COVID-19. About the study: Samples taken during acute and convalescent COVID-19 were collected in the United States, Italy and Spain.

The ends were cut back, 5 bases at V and 7 bases at J, with 14 bases in the middle. Looked up from germline, CDR1 is SGHVS and CDR2 is FQNEAQ. The CDR3 has 14 amino acids. Some clones are missing from TCRdb's copy, which holds only in-frame ones; the method was immunoSEQ multiplex PCR. This table holds 270,000 or so clones, 70% to 90% found once. Participants were aged about 18 to 100 years from approximately 24 US areas. Participants' own reports of clinical history determined their cohort assignment. A COVID-19 case had been met by exposed participants during the 2 weeks before study entry. The sequenced material came from PBMCs or T cells enriched from blood (not recorded which). The source of this sequence is a woman aged 45 to 65 who had been exposed to COVID-19. This chain connects TRBV7-8 to TRBJ2-2; unclear D gene. This CDR3 is CASSVLNTGGELFF. CDR3 bases: TGTGCCAGCAGCGTTCTGAACACGGGCGGGGAGCTGTTTTTT.